Shown below are 2 T cell receptor beta chains from a single sample sequenced in a study of CD8 T cells in ankylosing spondylitis. Via MiXCR, TCRdb re-called the 5' RACE reads, giving one row per CDR3 protein. Here the sample spans about 140,000 distinct CDR3 sequences, 6% to 8% being singletons. What was sequenced was blood, either unsorted or a sorted T cell fraction (not recorded which). All receptors derive from a female donor with ankylosing spondylitis or in good health (not recorded which).

Ten or more counts support this clonotype. The chain recombines TRBV24-1 with TRBJ2-7; 10 nucleotides line up with TRBD1. From germline, CDR1 is KGHDR and CDR2 SFDVKD. J was trimmed by 5 bases and V by 3 bases; bases with no gene match: 6. CDR3 size: 15 residues. The chain's CDR3 is CATSDPGQGDNEQYF. CDR3 DNA sequence: TGTGCCACCAGTGATCCAGGACAGGGGGATAACGAGCAGTACTTC.

Many counts were recorded for this clonotype. The genes are TRBV9 and TRBJ1-4; possibly TRBD1 for D (5 bases). Germline V gene sequence: CDR1 SGDLS, CDR2 YYNGEE. Trimming removed 4 bases at V and 8 bases at J, with 18 bases between. This CDR3 spans 15 amino acids. CDR3 nucleotide sequence: TGTGCCAGCAGCCCCGGATTCCAGGGAGGGGAAAAACTGTTTTTT. It specifies CASSPGFQGGEKLFF.